This TCR beta chain stems from a study of T cell responses to AZD1222 COVID-19 vaccine. Findings and limits, study-wide: Spike regions recognized by vaccine-associated CD4 TCRs spanned the protein, led by 160-218 and 743-854. The study sampled repertoires only after the peak T cell response.

Notes on this clone: The antigen is not known.

Here immunoSEQ multiplex PCR was the method, and the copy in TCRdb shows in-frame clones only, minus some. The repertoire holds about 86,000 clones, around nine tenths seen once, with around 2.8% in the top ten. The CDR3 has 13 amino acids. Germline V lookup: CDR1 SGHDT, CDR2 YYEEEE. Deletions cut 4 bases from V and 12 bases from J, with 17 bases between. The receptor was derived from an adult in good health. This chain joins TRBV5-6 and TRBJ1-5; no firm D call. The sequenced sample was peripheral blood, obtained on day 0 of AZD1222 vaccination. The CDR3 bases are TGTGCCAGCAGCCTCCACCCCGCCGGGGACCAGCATTTT. Translation gives CASSLHPAGDQHF.